This T cell receptor (beta chain) is drawn from a study of regulatory T cells in long-lasting Graves disease. The length of the CDR3 is 15 residues. Trimming shortened V by 5 bases and J by 1 base, and 11 bases separated the two germline ends. CDR1 and CDR2 (germline): SEHNR, FQNEAQ (reference sequence). Assembly of TCR beta libraries relied on iRepertoire HTBI primers together with Arm-PCR of CDR3 regions. TCRdb ran MiXCR on the multiplex PCR reads and lists one entry per CDR3 protein. The sample lists fewer than 550,000 distinct CDR3 sequences; about 17% were seen once. Specified time point: newly diagnosed GD, antithyroid drugs for less than 3 months. There was RNA extracted from PBMCs, and the TCR library was made from it. Peripheral blood, at about 10 milliliters, went into EDTA tubes. These data were also filed under a second study, of T cells in Graves' hyperthyroidism and ophthalmopathy.

The V gene is TRBV7-9, the J gene TRBJ1-4, with D possibly TRBD1 on 5 matching bases. The sequencing here drew on peripheral blood mononuclear cells (PBMCs), taken at new diagnosis, from a patient treated with antithyroid drugs. The receptor was derived from a woman in her late teens or twenties with Graves disease. The DNA of the CDR3 is TGTGCCAGCAGCAGAGGGGACGGAACTAATGAAAAACTGTTTTTT. Translated, it gives CASSRGDGTNEKLFF.